The 8 T cell receptor beta chains reported below all come from one sample, sequenced in a study of blood T cell repertoires in COVID-19 (dated by TCRdb to 2020 to 2021). The library was produced with the immunoSEQ multiplex PCR assay. This is the immuneACCESS table as TCRdb keeps it, with only in-frame sequences that have V and J called. A part of the clones is gone; compared with another copy, unresolved V genes explain less than half, and the rest is unexplained. A total of around 170,000 clones appear in this sample, more than 70% of them only once. The ten largest make up around 9% of the sample. What was sequenced was PBMCs or T cells enriched from blood (not recorded which). The receptors were gathered from a woman under 40 who had recovered from COVID-19.

This clone came up a few times. The chain carries TRBV24-1 and TRBJ1-5; a possible D gene is TRBD1 (6 bases). Germline V gene data show CDR1 as KGHDR and CDR2 as SFDVKD. The CDR3 runs 12 residues. The CDR3 DNA follows: TGTGCTATCCAGGACAGATATCAGCCCCAGCATTTT. Amino acid sequence: CAIQDRYQPQHF.

The chain carries TRBV29-1 and TRBJ1-5; 9 bases align to TRBD1. Per the germline V gene, CDR1 is SQVTM and CDR2 is ANQGSEA. The trim removed 6 bases at V and 7 bases at J, leaving 13 bases unmatched. The CDR3 is 15 residues long. The CDR3 protein is CSVDYFGQGRQPQHF. Here the CDR3 DNA reads TGCAGCGTCGATTACTTCGGACAGGGGAGGCAGCCCCAGCATTTT.

The chain couples TRBV30 to TRBJ2-7, with a possible D match to TRBD1 (5 bases). This CDR3 region has 12 residues. Germline V gene data show CDR1 as GTSNPN and CDR2 as SVGIG (reference sequence). Trimming pared 5 bases from V and 1 base from J, leaving 9 bases between. CDR3 sequence: CAWADTSYEQYF. The CDR3 DNA reads as TGTGCCTGGGCGGACACTTCCTACGAGCAGTACTTC.

This clone was counted between two and nine times. The V and J genes are TRBV2 and TRBJ1-2, with 7 bases matching TRBD1. Germline V gene data show CDR1 as SNHLY and CDR2 as FYNNEI. Unmatched junction bases numbered 7, after V lost 3 bases and J lost 3 bases. CDR3 length: 15 residues. CDR3 DNA: TGTGCCAGCAGTGATGTAAGGGGACAGCACTATGGCTACACCTTC. Amino acid sequence: CASSDVRGQHYGYTF. The full variable domain, with the rest looked up from reference TRBV2 and TRBJ1-2, is EPEVTQTPSHQVTQMGQEVILRCVPISNHLYFYWYRQILGQKVEFLVSFYNNEISEKSEIFDDQFSVERPDGSNFTLKIRSTKLEDSAMYFCASSDVRGQHYGYTFGSGTRLTVV.

The V gene is TRBV7-9, the J gene TRBJ1-1, with a weak D call TRBD1 (6 bases). Germline V gene sequence: CDR1 SEHNR, CDR2 FQNEAQ (reference sequence). The CDR3 consists of 18 residues. Deletions cut 3 bases from V and 3 bases from J, with 23 bases between. For the CDR3, the DNA is TGTGCCAGCAGCTTTGAGCAGGGGCCGAATGATGGGGACACTGAAGCTTTCTTT. Protein: CASSFEQGPNDGDTEAFF.

This chain uses TRBV10-1 with TRBJ2-7; 7 nucleotides agree with TRBD2. The CDR3 covers 16 residues. With 2 bases clipped from V and 3 bases from J, the junction kept 10 bases outside the gene matches. Germline-derived CDR1 and CDR2 are WNHNN and SYGVQD (reference sequence). CDR3 sequence (DNA): TGCGCCAGCAGTGAGACGGTCAGCGGGATACTCTACGAGCAGTACTTC. It translates to CASSETVSGILYEQYF.

The chain employs TRBV7-7 and TRBJ2-5; maybe TRBD1 (6 bases). V lost 5 bases, J lost 2 bases, and 9 bases lay in between. From germline, CDR1 is SSHAT and CDR2 FNYEAQ (reference sequence). The length of the CDR3 is 13 residues. The CDR3 is CASSAGQQETQYF. CDR3 DNA: TGTGCCAGCAGCGCCGGACAGCAAGAGACCCAGTACTTC.

The chain couples TRBV13 to TRBJ2-1; tentatively, D is TRBD2 (5 bases). V was trimmed by 3 bases and J by 5 bases, leaving 17 bases between them. This CDR3 spans 16 amino acids. Germline assignment: CDR1 PRHDT and CDR2 FYEKMQ (reference sequence). The DNA for the CDR3 is TGTGCCAGCAGCTTGGCGGGCCCCCGAGCCAACAATGAGCAGTTCTTC. Translated: CASSLAGPRANNEQFF.